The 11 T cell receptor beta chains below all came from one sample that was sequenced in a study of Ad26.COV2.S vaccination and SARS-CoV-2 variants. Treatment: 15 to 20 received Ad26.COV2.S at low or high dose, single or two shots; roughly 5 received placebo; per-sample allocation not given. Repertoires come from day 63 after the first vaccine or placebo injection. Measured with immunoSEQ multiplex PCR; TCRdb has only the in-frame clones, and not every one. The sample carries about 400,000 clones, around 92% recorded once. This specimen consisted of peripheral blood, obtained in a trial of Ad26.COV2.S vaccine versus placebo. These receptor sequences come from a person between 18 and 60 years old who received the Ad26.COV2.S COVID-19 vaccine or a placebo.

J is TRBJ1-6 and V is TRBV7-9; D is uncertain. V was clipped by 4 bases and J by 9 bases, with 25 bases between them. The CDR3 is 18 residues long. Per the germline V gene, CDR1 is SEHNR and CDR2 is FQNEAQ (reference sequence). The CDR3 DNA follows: TGTGCCAGCAGCTCGTACCCCGGTGGGTGGGTCGACGGTTCACCCCTCCACTTT. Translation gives CASSSYPGGWVDGSPLHF.

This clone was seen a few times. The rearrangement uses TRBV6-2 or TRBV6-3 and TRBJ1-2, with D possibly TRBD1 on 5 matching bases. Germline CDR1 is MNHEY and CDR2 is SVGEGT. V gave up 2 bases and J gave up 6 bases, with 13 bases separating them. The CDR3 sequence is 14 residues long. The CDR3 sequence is CASSYLLRGHGYTF. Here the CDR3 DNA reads TGTGCCAGCAGTTACCTCCTGAGGGGACATGGCTACACCTTC.

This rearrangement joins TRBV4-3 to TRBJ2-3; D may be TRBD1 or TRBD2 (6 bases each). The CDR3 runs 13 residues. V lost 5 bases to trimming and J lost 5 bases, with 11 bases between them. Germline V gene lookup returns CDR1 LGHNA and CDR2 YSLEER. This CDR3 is CASSGGRVDTQYF. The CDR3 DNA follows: TGCGCCAGCAGCGGGGGGCGGGTAGATACGCAGTATTTT.

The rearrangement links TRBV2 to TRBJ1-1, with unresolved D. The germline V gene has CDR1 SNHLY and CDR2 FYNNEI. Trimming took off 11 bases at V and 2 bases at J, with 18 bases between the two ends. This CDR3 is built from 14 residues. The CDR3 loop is CAPKGEGINTEAFF. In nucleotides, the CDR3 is TGTGCCCCCAAGGGCGAGGGAATAAACACTGAAGCTTTCTTT.

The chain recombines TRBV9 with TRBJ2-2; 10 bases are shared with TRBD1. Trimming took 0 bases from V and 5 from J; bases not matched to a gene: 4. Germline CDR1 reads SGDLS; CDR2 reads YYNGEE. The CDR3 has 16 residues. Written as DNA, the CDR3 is TGTGCCAGCAGCGTAGTAGGGACAGGGGCTACCGGGGAGCTGTTTTTT. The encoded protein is CASSVVGTGATGELFF.

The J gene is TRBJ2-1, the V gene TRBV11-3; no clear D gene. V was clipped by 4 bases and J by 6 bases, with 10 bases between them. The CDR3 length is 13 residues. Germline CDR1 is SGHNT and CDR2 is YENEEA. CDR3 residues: CASSSLGSNEQFF. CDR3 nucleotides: TGTGCCAGCAGCTCGCTAGGCTCCAATGAGCAGTTCTTC.

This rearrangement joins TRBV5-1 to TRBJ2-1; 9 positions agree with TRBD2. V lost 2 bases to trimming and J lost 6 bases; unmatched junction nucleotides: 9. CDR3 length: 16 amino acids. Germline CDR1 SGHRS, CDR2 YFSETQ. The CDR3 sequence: CASSFTIAGASNEQFF. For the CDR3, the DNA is TGCGCCAGCAGCTTTACGATAGCGGGGGCGAGCAATGAGCAGTTCTTC.

CDR3 protein: CASSVGGFMNTEAFF. The CDR3 DNA follows: TGTGCCAGCAGCGTGGGGGGGTTCATGAACACTGAAGCTTTCTTT. The chain has TRBV9 and TRBJ1-1; tentative D call: TRBD1 (5 bases). Trimming took 2 bases from V and 0 from J, leaving 11 bases between them. Germline assignment: CDR1 SGDLS and CDR2 YYNGEE. The CDR3 extends over 15 amino acids.

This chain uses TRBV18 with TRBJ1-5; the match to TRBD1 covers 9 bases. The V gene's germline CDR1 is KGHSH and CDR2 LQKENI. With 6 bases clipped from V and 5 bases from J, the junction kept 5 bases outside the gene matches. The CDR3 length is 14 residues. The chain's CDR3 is CASSPNRGHQPQHF. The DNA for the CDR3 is TGTGCCAGCTCGCCTAACAGGGGGCATCAGCCCCAGCATTTT.

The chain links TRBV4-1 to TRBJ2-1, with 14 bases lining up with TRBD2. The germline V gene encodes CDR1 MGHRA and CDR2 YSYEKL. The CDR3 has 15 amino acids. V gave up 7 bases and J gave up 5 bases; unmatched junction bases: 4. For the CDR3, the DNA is TGCGCCAGCAATCCGGGACTAGCGGGGGACAATGAGCAGTTCTTC. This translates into CASNPGLAGDNEQFF.

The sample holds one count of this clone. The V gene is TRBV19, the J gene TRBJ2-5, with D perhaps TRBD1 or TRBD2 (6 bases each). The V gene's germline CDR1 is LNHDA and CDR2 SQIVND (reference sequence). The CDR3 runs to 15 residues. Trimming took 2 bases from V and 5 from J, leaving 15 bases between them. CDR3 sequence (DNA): TGTGCCAGTAGTATAATCCCGGGGGCCGGTGAGACCCAGTACTTC. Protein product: CASSIIPGAGETQYF.